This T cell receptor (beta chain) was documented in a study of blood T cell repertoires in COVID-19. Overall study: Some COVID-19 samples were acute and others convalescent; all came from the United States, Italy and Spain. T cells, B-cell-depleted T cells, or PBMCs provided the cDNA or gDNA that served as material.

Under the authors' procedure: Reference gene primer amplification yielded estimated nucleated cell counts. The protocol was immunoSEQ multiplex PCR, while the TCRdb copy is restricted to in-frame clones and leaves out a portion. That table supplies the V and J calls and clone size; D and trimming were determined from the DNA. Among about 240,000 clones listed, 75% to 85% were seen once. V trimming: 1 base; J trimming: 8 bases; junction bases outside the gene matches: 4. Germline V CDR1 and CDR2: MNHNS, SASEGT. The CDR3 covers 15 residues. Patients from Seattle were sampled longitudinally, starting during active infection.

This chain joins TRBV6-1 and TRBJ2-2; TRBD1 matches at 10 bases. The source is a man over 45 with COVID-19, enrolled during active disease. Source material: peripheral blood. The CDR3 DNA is TGTGCCAGCAGTGAAGTGGGACAGGGGTTGGGGGAGCTGTTTTTT. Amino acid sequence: CASSEVGQGLGELFF.